These 24 T cell receptor beta chains were all obtained from the same sample, sequenced in a study of blood T cells in healthy people across ages. A sample-barcoded 5' primer and a J-beta primer mix were used in a second PCR of about 6 to 11 cycles. TCRdb used MiXCR to reprocess the 5' RACE reads, holding one entry per CDR3 protein. The repertoire includes hundreds of thousands of distinct CDR3 sequences, about 30% of them detected once, and around 14% sits in the top ten. The sample consisted of blood. All receptors derive from a woman at least 80 years old in good health.

This clonotype was counted ten times or more. The chain employs TRBV6-1 and TRBJ2-3, with 9 bases aligning to TRBD1. This CDR3 comprises 15 residues. The V gene end was trimmed by 6 bases and the J gene end by 4 bases; junction bases not matched to a gene: 8. Per germline, CDR1 MNHNS and CDR2 SASEGT. CDR3 in DNA: TGTGCCAGCAGGAGGACAGGGGTAGTGGCAGATACGCAGTATTTT. Translating gives CASRRTGVVADTQYF.

This clonotype is a singleton in its sample. J is TRBJ2-3 and V is TRBV3-1; 9 positions match TRBD2. The germline gives CDR1 LGHDT, CDR2 YNNKEL (reference sequence). CDR3 length equals 18 residues. After removal of 4 bases from V and 0 bases from J, the junction contained 11 bases not matched to a gene. CDR3 region: CASSLLAGGPLSTDTQYF. The CDR3 DNA follows: TGTGCCAGCAGCCTGCTCGCGGGGGGGCCTCTAAGCACAGATACGCAGTATTTT.

This chain uses TRBV5-1 with TRBJ2-5; 9 nucleotides line up with TRBD1. Losses at the gene ends were 0 bases for V and 5 bases for J; bases not matched to a gene: 8. CDR1 and CDR2 (germline): SGHRS, YFSETQ. The CDR3 covers 16 residues. The chain's CDR3 is CASSLASQGAQETQYF. The CDR3 nucleotides read TGCGCCAGCAGCTTGGCCTCACAGGGGGCGCAGGAGACCCAGTACTTC.

This clonotype was seen ten or more times. V and J are TRBV7-2 and TRBJ2-1; no firm D call. CDR3 length: 12 amino acids. Trimming took 1 base from V and 8 from J, leaving 6 bases between them. CDR1 is SGHTA and CDR2 is FQGNSA in the germline V gene. CDR3 sequence reads: CASSLDTYEQFF. CDR3 bases: TGTGCCAGCAGCTTAGACACCTATGAGCAGTTCTTC.

This clonotype has more than one count but fewer than ten. The genes are TRBV5-1 and TRBJ1-1; 8 bases align to TRBD1. CDR1 and CDR2 (germline): SGHRS, YFSETQ. V dropped 4 bases and J dropped 1; count of bases not matched to a gene: 9. The CDR3 extends over 16 amino acids. DNA of the CDR3: TGCGCCAGCAGCGGGAGGACAGGGTTGGGGAACACTGAAGCTTTCTTT. Amino acids: CASSGRTGLGNTEAFF.

There are many counts of this clonotype. V and J are TRBV7-8 and TRBJ2-3; 10 bases are shared with TRBD2. The junction had 9 bases not matched to a gene; V was cut back by 5 bases and J by 4 bases. The CDR3 is made up of 16 amino acids. Germline V lookup: CDR1 SGHVS, CDR2 FQNEAQ. As DNA, the CDR3 is TGTGCCAGCAGCATTCCTAGCGGGGGAGTTGCAGATACGCAGTATTTT. Its translation: CASSIPSGGVADTQYF.

This clonotype occurred a few times. The chain recombines TRBV7-9 with TRBJ2-1, with TRBD1 identical over 9 bases. This CDR3 contains 18 residues. Germline V gene sequence: CDR1 SEHNR, CDR2 FQNEAQ (reference sequence). Trimming cost V 2 bases and J 0 bases; bases outside gene matches: 8. This CDR3 reads CASSLLSRDRDSYNEQFF. The CDR3 DNA follows: TGTGCCAGCAGCTTACTATCCCGGGACAGGGACTCCTACAATGAGCAGTTCTTC.

This chain links TRBV4-1 with TRBJ2-7; 7 bases are shared with TRBD2. Unmatched junction bases numbered 14, after V lost 2 bases and J lost 4 bases. The CDR3 covers 17 residues. Germline V gene sequence: CDR1 MGHRA, CDR2 YSYEKL. The CDR3 DNA reads TGCGCCAGCAGCCAAATTCTGGGACGGCGGGGAGGGTACGAGCAGTACTTC. Its protein product is CASSQILGRRGGYEQYF.

Details on this clonotype: A much larger clone sits a single nucleotide away, making a read error possible. The V call is TRBV30, the J call TRBJ2-3; D possibly matches TRBD1 or TRBD2 (5 bases each). V was shortened by 3 bases and J by 8 bases, with 18 bases between the two germline ends. The CDR3 consists of 14 residues. Germline V gene sequence: CDR1 GTSNPN, CDR2 SVGIG (reference sequence). The CDR3, as DNA: TGTGCCTGGAGGGGATCTGGGGGTGCGGCTACGCAGTATTTT. It translates to CAWRGSGGAATQYF.

This clonotype showed up many times. The rearrangement links TRBV5-1 to TRBJ1-2; maybe TRBD1 (5 bases). V was shortened by 6 bases and J by 6 bases, with 21 bases between the two germline ends. CDR1 and CDR2 (germline): SGHRS, YFSETQ. The CDR3 contains 15 residues. The CDR3 sequence is CASKDPTGLIDGYTF. CDR3 sequence (DNA): TGCGCCAGCAAAGACCCTACAGGCCTAATAGATGGCTACACCTTC.

In the case of this clonotype: A much larger clone differs by one base, so this may be a read error. The chain is built from TRBV20-1 and TRBJ2-3, with 10 positions matching TRBD2. The germline CDR1 and CDR2 sequences are DFQATT and SNEGSKA (reference sequence). The junction had 15 bases not matched to a gene; V was cut back by 2 bases and J by 10 bases. This CDR3 is 16 amino acids long. CDR3 in amino acids: CSARPTPTAGGYAQYF. The CDR3 DNA sequence: TGCAGTGCTAGACCTACCCCAACAGCGGGGGGGTATGCGCAGTATTTT.

This clonotype was counted many times. The chain uses TRBV9 and TRBJ2-7; a weak D match, TRBD1 (6 bases). CDR1 SGDLS and CDR2 YYNGEE come from the germline V gene. The CDR3 is 15 amino acids. The germline V and J ends were trimmed by 0 bases and 5 bases, with 15 bases remaining between them. Written as DNA, the CDR3 is TGTGCCAGCAGCGTAGCTACAGGGCTCTCTAACGAGCAGTACTTC. Its protein is CASSVATGLSNEQYF.

As concerns this clonotype: A much more abundant neighbour one base away suggests this may be a read error. V gene TRBV7-2 combines with J gene TRBJ2-7; D is undetermined. Trimming took 0 bases from V and 9 from J, leaving 6 bases between them. CDR3 length equals 11 residues. Germline CDR1 SGHTA, CDR2 FQGNSA. CDR3 sequence reads: CASSLAVGQYF. The CDR3, as DNA: TGTGCCAGCAGCTTAGCGGTCGGGCAGTACTTC.

In its sample, this clonotype was seen many times. V gene TRBV28 combines with J gene TRBJ2-5; TRBD2 agrees at 7 bases. Germline assignment: CDR1 MDHEN and CDR2 SYDVKM. CDR3 length: 14 amino acids. With 5 bases clipped from V and 2 bases from J, the junction kept 5 bases outside the gene matches. The CDR3 loop is CASSPAGEQETQYF. CDR3 nucleotide sequence: TGTGCCAGCAGTCCGGCGGGGGAACAAGAGACCCAGTACTTC.

The genes are TRBV20-1 and TRBJ2-5; 15 bases agree with TRBD2. CDR3 length equals 13 residues. V was clipped by 7 bases and J by 11 bases; unmatched bases: 8. The germline gives CDR1 DFQATT, CDR2 SNEGSKA (reference sequence). The CDR3 spells CSGTSGGDDEQYF. The CDR3 DNA is TGCAGTGGGACTAGCGGGGGGGATGATGAGCAGTACTTC.

The rearrangement joins TRBV28 to TRBJ1-5; no definite D call. Germline V gene data show CDR1 as MDHEN and CDR2 as SYDVKM. The length of the CDR3 is 14 residues. Trimming stripped 2 bases from V and 4 bases from J, with 9 bases between. For the CDR3, the DNA is TGTGCCAGCAGTTTAATGAGACCTAATCAGCCCCAGCATTTT. Translation: CASSLMRPNQPQHF. Complete variable domain (other parts from reference TRBV28 and TRBJ1-5): DVKVTQSSRYLVKRTGEKVFLECVQDMDHENMFWYRQDPGLGLRLIYFSYDVKMKEKGDIPEGYSVSREKKERFSLILESASTNQTSMYLCASSLMRPNQPQHFGDGTRLSIL.

This clonotype was seen many times. This chain connects TRBV24-1 to TRBJ2-5; D gene uncertain. The V gene lost 0 bases and the J gene lost 1 base, with 8 bases spanning the gap. CDR3 length equals 15 residues. The germline V gene encodes CDR1 KGHDR and CDR2 SFDVKD. The CDR3 region has the DNA TGTGCCACCAGTGATTTGGAGAAGGGCCAAGAGACCCAGTACTTC. This translates into CATSDLEKGQETQYF.

The chain uses TRBV12-5 and TRBJ1-2; 7 positions match TRBD1. The germline gives CDR1 LGHNT, CDR2 FRNRAP. The CDR3 sequence is 16 residues long. V lost 1 base to trimming and J lost 4 bases; unmatched junction nucleotides: 9. The CDR3 loop reads CASGLESSGDSYGYTF. CDR3 nucleotide sequence: TGTGCTAGTGGTTTGGAGTCCTCAGGGGACAGCTATGGCTACACCTTC.

V usage is TRBV30 and J usage is TRBJ2-5; TRBD2 is a possible D gene (6 bases). CDR1 is GTSNPN and CDR2 is SVGIG in the germline V gene (reference sequence). The CDR3 length is 12 residues. Trimming removed 5 bases at V and 3 bases at J, with 10 bases between. CDR3 DNA: TGTGCCTGGGGATGGACTAAAGAGACCCAGTACTTC. Residues: CAWGWTKETQYF.

This clonotype came up many times. This rearrangement joins TRBV7-9 to TRBJ1-6; D ambiguous. The CDR3 runs 15 residues. The germline V and J ends were trimmed by 1 base and 1 base, with 5 bases remaining between them. Germline loops: CDR1 SEHNR, CDR2 FQNEAQ (reference sequence). The CDR3 DNA follows: TGTGCCAGCAGCTTAGGCGGGTCCTATAATTCACCCCTCCACTTT. As protein: CASSLGGSYNSPLHF.

As for this clonotype: A much larger clone lies a single base off, so this may be a read error. V is TRBV2 and J is TRBJ2-5; the match to TRBD2 covers 7 bases. The CDR3 covers 16 residues. Germline V gives CDR1 SNHLY, CDR2 FYNNEI. J lost 2 bases, V lost 6 bases, and 12 bases had no gene match. For the CDR3, the DNA is TGTGCCAGCAGCGAAATGGTCTGGGGGGGACAAGAGACCCAGTACTTC. It encodes CASSEMVWGGQETQYF.

The V gene is TRBV11-2, the J gene TRBJ2-4; TRBD2 aligns across 7 bases. The last part of the DNA fits TRBJ2-7 better; the J call may be wrong. Germline-derived CDR1 and CDR2 are SGHAT and FQNNGV. This CDR3 is 19 amino acids long. The CDR3 coding sequence is TGTGCCAGCAGCTTAGACCGAATCTCATCAAGCGGGGCCACCTACGAGCAGTACTTC. This translates into CASSLDRISSSGATYEQYF.

In its sample, this clonotype was seen many times. The chain joins TRBV6-2 or TRBV6-3 to TRBJ2-1; possibly TRBD1 for D (6 bases). This CDR3 is built from 19 residues. Trimming removed 2 bases at V and 0 bases at J, with 20 bases between. From germline, CDR1 is MNHEY and CDR2 SVGEGT. CDR3 loop: CASSYRVRGRPGSYNEQFF. The CDR3 DNA reads TGTGCCAGCAGTTACAGAGTCAGGGGCAGGCCGGGCTCCTACAATGAGCAGTTCTTC.

The V gene is TRBV5-1, the J gene TRBJ2-5; a possible D gene is TRBD2 (6 bases). Trimming shortened V by 7 bases and J by 4 bases, and 20 bases separated the two germline ends. Germline V lookup: CDR1 SGHRS, CDR2 YFSETQ. The CDR3 sequence is 15 residues long. For the CDR3, the DNA is TGCGCCAGCTCCAATGGGGGGACGCCCAGAGAGACCCAGTACTTC. It translates to CASSNGGTPRETQYF.